This TCR beta chain was captured by sequencing in a study of long-term antiretroviral therapy in people with HIV. This CDR3 has 19 residues. Looked up from germline, CDR1 is SGHNT and CDR2 is YENEEA. Losses at the gene ends were 5 bases for V and 2 bases for J; bases not matched to a gene: 13. This was the immunoSEQ v3.0 assay at survey level. For each individual sample, sequencing targeted 40,000-50,000 T-cell genomes. Profiling relied on immunoSEQ multiplex PCR, and the TCRdb table lists in-frame clones only, not all of them. The table has approximately 35,000 clones, approximately 85% seen once. This receptor was obtained from a man younger than 35 with HIV. Material: unsorted PBMCs, obtained 2.2 years after starting antiretroviral therapy. This sequence joins TRBV11-3 and TRBJ2-3; TRBD2 matches at 13 bases. The CDR3 sequence is CASSASELAGGQDTDTQYF. CDR3 DNA: TGTGCCAGCAGCGCCTCGGAACTAGCGGGGGGGCAGGACACAGATACGCAGTATTTT.